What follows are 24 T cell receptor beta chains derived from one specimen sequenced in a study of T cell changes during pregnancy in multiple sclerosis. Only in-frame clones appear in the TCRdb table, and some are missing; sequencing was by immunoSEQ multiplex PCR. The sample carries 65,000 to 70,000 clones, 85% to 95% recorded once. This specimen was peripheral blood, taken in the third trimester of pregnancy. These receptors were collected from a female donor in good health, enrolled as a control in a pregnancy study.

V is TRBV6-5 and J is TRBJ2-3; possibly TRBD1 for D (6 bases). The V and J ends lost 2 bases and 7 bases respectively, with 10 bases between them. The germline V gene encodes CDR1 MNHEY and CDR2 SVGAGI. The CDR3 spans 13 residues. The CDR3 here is CASSYQGKNTQYF. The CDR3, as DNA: TGTGCCAGCAGTTACCAGGGGAAAAATACGCAGTATTTT.

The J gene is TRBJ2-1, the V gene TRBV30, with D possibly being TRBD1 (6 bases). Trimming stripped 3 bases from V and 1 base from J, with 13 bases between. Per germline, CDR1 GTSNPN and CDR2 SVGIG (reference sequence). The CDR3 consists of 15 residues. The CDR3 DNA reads TGTGCCTGGAGAGGGGCCAGGGGTTCCTACAATGAGCAGTTCTTC. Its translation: CAWRGARGSYNEQFF.

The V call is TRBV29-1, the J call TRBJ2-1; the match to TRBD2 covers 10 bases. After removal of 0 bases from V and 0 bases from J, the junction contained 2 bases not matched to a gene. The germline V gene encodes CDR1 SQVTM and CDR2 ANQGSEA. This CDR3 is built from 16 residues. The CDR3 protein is CSVEEGLASSYNEQFF. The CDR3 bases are TGCAGCGTTGAAGAGGGACTAGCGAGCTCCTACAATGAGCAGTTCTTC.

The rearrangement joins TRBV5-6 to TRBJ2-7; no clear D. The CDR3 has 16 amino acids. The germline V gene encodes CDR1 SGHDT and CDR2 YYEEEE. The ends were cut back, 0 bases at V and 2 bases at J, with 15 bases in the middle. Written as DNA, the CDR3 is TGTGCCAGCAGCTTGGGTGGGCTCGGCAGTCCCTACGAGCAGTACTTC. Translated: CASSLGGLGSPYEQYF.

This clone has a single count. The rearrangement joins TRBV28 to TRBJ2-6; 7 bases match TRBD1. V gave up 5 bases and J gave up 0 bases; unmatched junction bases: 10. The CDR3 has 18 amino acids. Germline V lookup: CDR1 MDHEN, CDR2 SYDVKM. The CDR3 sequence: CASSPRQGLYSGANVLTF. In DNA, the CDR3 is TGTGCCAGCAGTCCTCGACAGGGTCTCTACTCTGGGGCCAACGTCCTGACTTTC.

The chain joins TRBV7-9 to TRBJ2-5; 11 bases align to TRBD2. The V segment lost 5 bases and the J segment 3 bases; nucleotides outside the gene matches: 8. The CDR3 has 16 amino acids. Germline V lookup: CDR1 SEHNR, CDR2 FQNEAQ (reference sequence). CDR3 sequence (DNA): TGTGCCAGCAGCCCTCGTAGCGGGGGGGCCGAAGAGACCCAGTACTTC. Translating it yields CASSPRSGGAEETQYF.

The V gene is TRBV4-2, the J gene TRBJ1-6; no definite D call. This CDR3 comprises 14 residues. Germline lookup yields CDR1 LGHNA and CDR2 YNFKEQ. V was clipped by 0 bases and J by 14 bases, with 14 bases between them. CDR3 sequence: CASSQDGPDGALHF. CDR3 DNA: TGTGCCAGCAGCCAAGATGGGCCGGACGGGGCCCTCCACTTT.

The CDR3 spells CASSLRSASGRVRGVYEQYF. DNA for the CDR3: TGTGCCAGCAGTTTGAGGTCGGCTAGCGGGAGGGTTCGGGGTGTCTACGAGCAGTACTTC. The rearrangement joins TRBV27 to TRBJ2-7, with 12 bases matching TRBD2. CDR3 length: 20 residues. The junction had 18 bases not matched to a gene; V was cut back by 3 bases and J by 3 bases. Germline V lookup: CDR1 MNHEY, CDR2 SMNVEV (reference sequence).

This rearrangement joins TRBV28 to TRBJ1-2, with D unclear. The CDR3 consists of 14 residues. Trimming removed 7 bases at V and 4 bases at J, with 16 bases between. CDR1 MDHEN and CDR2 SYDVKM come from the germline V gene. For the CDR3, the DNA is TGTGCCAGCATTAGTCAGAGGCGCGTCTATGGCTACACCTTC. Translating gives CASISQRRVYGYTF.

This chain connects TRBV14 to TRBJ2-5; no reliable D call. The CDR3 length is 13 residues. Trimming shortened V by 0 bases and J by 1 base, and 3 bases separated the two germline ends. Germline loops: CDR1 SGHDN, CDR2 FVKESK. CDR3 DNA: TGTGCCAGCAGCCAAGAGGCCCAAGAGACCCAGTACTTC. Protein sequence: CASSQEAQETQYF.

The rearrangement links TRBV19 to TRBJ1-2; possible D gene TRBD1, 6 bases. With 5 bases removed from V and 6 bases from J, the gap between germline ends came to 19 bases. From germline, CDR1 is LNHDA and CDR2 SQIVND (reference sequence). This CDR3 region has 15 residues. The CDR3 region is CASSSQGQGIHGYTF. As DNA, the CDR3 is TGTGCCAGTAGTTCTCAAGGCCAGGGGATACATGGCTACACCTTC.

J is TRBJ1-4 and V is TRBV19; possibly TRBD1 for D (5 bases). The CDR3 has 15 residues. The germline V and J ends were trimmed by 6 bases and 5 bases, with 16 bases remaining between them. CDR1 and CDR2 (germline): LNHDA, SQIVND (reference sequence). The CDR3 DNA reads TGTGCCAGTAGAGGCCTCGGGGCGGGGAATGAAAAACTGTTTTTT. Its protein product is CASRGLGAGNEKLFF.

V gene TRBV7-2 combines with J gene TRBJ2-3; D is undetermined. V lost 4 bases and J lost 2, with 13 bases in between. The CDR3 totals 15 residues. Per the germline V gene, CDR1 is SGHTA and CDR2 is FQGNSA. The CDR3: CASSSPTTTTDTQYF. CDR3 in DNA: TGTGCCAGCAGCTCGCCGACAACCACCACAGATACGCAGTATTTT.

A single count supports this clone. CDR3 nucleotide sequence: TGTGCCAGCAGTGCTCCAGGACAGGAGTACACTGAAGCTTTCTTT. Translating it yields CASSAPGQEYTEAFF. The chain combines TRBV2 with TRBJ1-1; 7 nucleotides match TRBD1. The CDR3 runs to 15 residues. V dropped 4 bases and J dropped 3; count of bases not matched to a gene: 8. Germline V gene data show CDR1 as SNHLY and CDR2 as FYNNEI.

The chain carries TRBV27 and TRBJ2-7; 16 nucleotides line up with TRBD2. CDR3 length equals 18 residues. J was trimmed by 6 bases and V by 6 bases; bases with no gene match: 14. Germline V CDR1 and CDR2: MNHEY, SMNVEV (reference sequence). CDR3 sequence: CASRAARMGLAGGVEQYF. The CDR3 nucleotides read TGTGCCAGCAGAGCGGCCCGGATGGGACTAGCGGGGGGGGTCGAGCAGTACTTC.

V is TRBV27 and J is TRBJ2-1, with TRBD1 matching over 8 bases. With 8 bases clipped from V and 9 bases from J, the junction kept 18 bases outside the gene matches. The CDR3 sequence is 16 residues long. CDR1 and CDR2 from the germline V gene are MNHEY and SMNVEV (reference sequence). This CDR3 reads CASAWETGANYPEQFF. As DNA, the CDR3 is TGTGCCAGCGCTTGGGAGACAGGGGCCAATTATCCTGAGCAGTTCTTC.

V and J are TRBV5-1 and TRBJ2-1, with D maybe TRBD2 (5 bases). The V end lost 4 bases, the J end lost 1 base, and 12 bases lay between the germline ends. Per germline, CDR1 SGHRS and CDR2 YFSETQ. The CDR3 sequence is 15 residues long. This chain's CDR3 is CASSVRVKSYNEQFF. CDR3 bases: TGCGCCAGCAGCGTGAGGGTAAAGTCCTACAATGAGCAGTTCTTC. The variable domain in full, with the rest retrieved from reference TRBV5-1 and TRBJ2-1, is KAGVTQTPRYLIKTRGQQVTLSCSPISGHRSVSWYQQTPGQGLQFLFEYFSETQRNKGNFPGRFSGRQFSNSRSEMNVSTLELGDSALYLCASSVRVKSYNEQFFGPGTRLTVL.

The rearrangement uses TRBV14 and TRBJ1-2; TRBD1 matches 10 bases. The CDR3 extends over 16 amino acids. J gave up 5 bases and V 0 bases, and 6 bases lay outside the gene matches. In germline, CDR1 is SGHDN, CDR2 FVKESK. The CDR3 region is CASSQERGTGDYGYTF. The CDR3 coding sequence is TGTGCCAGCAGCCAAGAGCGCGGGACAGGGGATTATGGCTACACCTTC.

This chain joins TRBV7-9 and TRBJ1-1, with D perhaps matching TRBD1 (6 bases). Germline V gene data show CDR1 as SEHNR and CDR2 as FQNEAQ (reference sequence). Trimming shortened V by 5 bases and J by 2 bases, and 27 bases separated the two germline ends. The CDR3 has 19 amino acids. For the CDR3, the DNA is TGTGCCAGCAGCCCCATTATAGGGGGACATCTAGGGGGTAACACTGAAGCTTTCTTT. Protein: CASSPIIGGHLGGNTEAFF. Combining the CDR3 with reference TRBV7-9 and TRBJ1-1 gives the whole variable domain DTGVSQNPRHKITKRGQNVTFRCDPISEHNRLYWYRQTLGQGPEFLTYFQNEAQLEKSRLLSDRFSAERPKGSFSTLEIQRTEQGDSAMYLCASSPIIGGHLGGNTEAFFGQGTRLTVV.

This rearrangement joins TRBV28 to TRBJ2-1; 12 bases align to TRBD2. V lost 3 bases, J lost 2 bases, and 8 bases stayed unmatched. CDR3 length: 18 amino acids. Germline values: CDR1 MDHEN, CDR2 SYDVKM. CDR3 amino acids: CASSFGVLAGGAYNEQFF. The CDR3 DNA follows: TGTGCCAGCAGTTTTGGAGTACTAGCGGGAGGTGCCTACAATGAGCAGTTCTTC. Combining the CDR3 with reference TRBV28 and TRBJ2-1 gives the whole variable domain DVKVTQSSRYLVKRTGEKVFLECVQDMDHENMFWYRQDPGLGLRLIYFSYDVKMKEKGDIPEGYSVSREKKERFSLILESASTNQTSMYLCASSFGVLAGGAYNEQFFGPGTRLTVL.

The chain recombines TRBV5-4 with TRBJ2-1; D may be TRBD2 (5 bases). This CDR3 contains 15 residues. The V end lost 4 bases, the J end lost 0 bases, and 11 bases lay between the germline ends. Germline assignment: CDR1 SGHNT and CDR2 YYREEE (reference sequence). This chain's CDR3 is CASSPGLGSYNEQFF. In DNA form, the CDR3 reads TGTGCCAGCAGCCCCGGACTGGGCTCCTACAATGAGCAGTTCTTC.

The CDR3 DNA follows: TGTGCCAGCAGCCCCGGACTAGCGGGGGGCACTACGCAGTATTTT. The encoded protein is CASSPGLAGGTTQYF. V usage is TRBV7-9 and J usage is TRBJ2-3, with 14 bases matching TRBD2. J was trimmed by 8 bases and V by 5 bases; bases with no gene match: 6. The CDR3 loop spans 15 amino acids. Germline loops: CDR1 SEHNR, CDR2 FQNEAQ (reference sequence).

CDR3 amino acids: CASSYTGGRNTIYF. DNA of the CDR3: TGTGCCAGCAGCTATACAGGGGGCCGAAACACCATATATTTT. This chain connects TRBV7-9 to TRBJ1-3; 9 bases map to TRBD1. The CDR3 consists of 14 residues. The germline V gene has CDR1 SEHNR and CDR2 FQNEAQ (reference sequence). V gave up 4 bases and J gave up 5 bases; unmatched junction bases: 3.

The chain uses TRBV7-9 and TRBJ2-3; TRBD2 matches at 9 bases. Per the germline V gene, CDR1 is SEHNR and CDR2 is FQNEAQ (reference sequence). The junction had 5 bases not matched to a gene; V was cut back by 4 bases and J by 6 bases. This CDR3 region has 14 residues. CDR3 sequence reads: CASSWAGGHDTQYF. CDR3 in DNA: TGTGCCAGCAGCTGGGCGGGGGGGCATGATACGCAGTATTTT.